This T cell receptor beta chain was recovered during a study of long-term antiretroviral therapy in people with HIV. Germline V gives CDR1 SGHAT, CDR2 FQNNGV. This CDR3 has 14 residues. V dropped 5 bases and J dropped 3; count of bases not matched to a gene: 3. For this clone: Antigen specificity is unknown.

About 1-10 million cryopreserved PBMC were held in samples before DNA extraction. The immunoSEQ assay was v3.0, run at survey level. Only in-frame clones appear in the TCRdb table, and some are missing; sequencing was by immunoSEQ multiplex PCR. The table shows 30,000 to 35,000 clones, with about three quarters occurring only once. Points from the study as a whole: Unavailable data included ART adherence, viral resistance and therapy changes (switches in treatment). The repertoire was dominated at all time points by clones expanded before ART. HIV repertoires had narrower CDR3 length ranges than controls.

This chain links TRBV11-2 with TRBJ1-3; 8 bases are a match to TRBD1. This receptor was taken from a woman between 50 and 59 years old with HIV. The sequences come from unsorted PBMCs, collected 3.1 years after starting antiretroviral therapy. CDR3 bases: TGTGCCAGCAGCCCAGGGACAGGTGGAAACACCATATATTTT. This translates into CASSPGTGGNTIYF.